These 16 T cell receptor beta chains were sequenced from one sample in a study of blood T cell repertoires in COVID-19. Sequenced by immunoSEQ multiplex PCR; TCRdb stores in-frame clones only, minus some. Counted here are over 450,000 clones, 85% to 90% occurring once; the ten biggest clones make up 7.8%. The source material was peripheral blood. These receptors came from a woman between 50 and 59 years old with COVID-19, enrolled during active disease.

V is TRBV9 and J is TRBJ1-3; 11 positions match TRBD1. Germline V gene lookup returns CDR1 SGDLS and CDR2 YYNGEE. The CDR3 contains 18 residues. V shed 0 bases and J 3 bases; nucleotides not matched to a gene: 8. CDR3: CASSVGLGQGVFGNTIYF. The CDR3 nucleotides are TGTGCCAGCAGCGTAGGTCTGGGACAGGGGGTTTTTGGAAACACCATATATTTT.

The count of this clone is one. The V call is TRBV11-2, the J call TRBJ2-3; 9 nucleotides line up with TRBD2. This CDR3 is built from 15 residues. V trimming: 3 bases; J trimming: 6 bases; junction bases outside the gene matches: 7. Germline CDR1 and CDR2: SGHAT and FQNNGV. The CDR3 coding sequence is TGTGCCAGCAGCTTCTGGCGGGGGGGCCTGGATACGCAGTATTTT. Translated: CASSFWRGGLDTQYF.

This clone was seen just once. DNA for the CDR3: TGTGCCAGCAGCTCTACTTACAGGGGGTCAGGGCCCGATGAGCAGTTCTTC. Translated: CASSSTYRGSGPDEQFF. The chain has TRBV5-5 and TRBJ2-1; 8 bases fit TRBD1. V gave up 3 bases and J gave up 8 bases; unmatched junction bases: 16. The CDR3 length is 17 residues. Germline V gene lookup returns CDR1 SGHKS and CDR2 YYEKEE (reference sequence).

The chain links TRBV10-2 to TRBJ2-5; TRBD2 aligns across 8 bases. This CDR3 comprises 13 residues. V gave up 5 bases and J gave up 4 bases; unmatched junction bases: 3. Germline V lookup: CDR1 WSHSY, CDR2 SAAADI. The CDR3 protein is CASSQTSGETQYF. Written as DNA, the CDR3 is TGCGCCAGCAGTCAAACTAGCGGAGAGACCCAGTACTTC.

This clone showed up just once. This chain connects TRBV2 to TRBJ1-2; maybe TRBD1 (6 bases). The CDR3 is 12 amino acids. CDR1 and CDR2 from the germline V gene are SNHLY and FYNNEI. V lost 6 bases and J 2 bases, leaving 7 bases between the germline ends. The CDR3 loop is CASRDRNYGYTF. The CDR3 nucleotides are TGTGCCAGCAGGGACAGAAACTATGGCTACACCTTC.

This clone showed up just once. The chain couples TRBV5-5 to TRBJ1-2; TRBD1 is a possible D gene (6 bases). V dropped 5 bases and J dropped 8 bases, with 19 bases sitting between them. The CDR3 runs to 14 residues. Germline V gene sequence: CDR1 SGHKS, CDR2 YYEKEE (reference sequence). The CDR3 region has the DNA TGTGCCAGCAGTTCTTTGATACAGGGCCGAGGCTACACCTTC. Its translation: CASSSLIQGRGYTF. The full variable domain, rest sourced from reference TRBV5-5 and TRBJ1-2, is DAGVTQSPTHLIKTRGQQVTLRCSPISGHKSVSWYQQVLGQGPQFIFQYYEKEERGRGNFPDRFSARQFPNYSSELNVNALLLGDSALYLCASSSLIQGRGYTFGSGTRLTVV.

CDR3 sequence (DNA): TGTGCCAGCAGCTGGGCAGGGGGGAATTCACCCCTCCACTTT. Its protein is CASSWAGGNSPLHF. The rearrangement links TRBV6-6 to TRBJ1-6; 7 bases map to TRBD1. This CDR3 is 14 amino acids long. Germline V CDR1 and CDR2: MNHNY, SVGAGI (reference sequence). V shed 6 bases, J shed 7 bases, and the junction held 6 bases outside the gene matches.

V usage is TRBV30 and J usage is TRBJ2-7; the match to TRBD1 covers 8 bases. Unmatched junction bases numbered 2, after V lost 2 bases and J lost 2 bases. The CDR3 is 13 residues long. Germline lookup yields CDR1 GTSNPN and CDR2 SVGIG (reference sequence). The CDR3 region has the DNA TGTGCCTGGAGTTCGACAGGGGCCTACGAGCAGTACTTC. Encoded protein: CAWSSTGAYEQYF.

V and J are TRBV6-5 and TRBJ1-1, with D possibly being TRBD1 (5 bases). The CDR3 sequence is 15 residues long. Trimming cost V 6 bases and J 2 bases, with 16 bases left between them. Germline lookup yields CDR1 MNHEY and CDR2 SVGAGI. The CDR3: CASSRLGGGNTEAFF. Written as DNA, the CDR3 is TGTGCCAGCAGCCGCCTGGGGGGGGGAAACACTGAAGCTTTCTTT.

The chain carries TRBV19 and TRBJ1-1, with D possibly matching TRBD1 (6 bases). The V and J ends lost 0 bases and 8 bases respectively, with 13 bases between them. In germline, CDR1 is LNHDA, CDR2 SQIVND (reference sequence). This CDR3 is built from 14 residues. CDR3 sequence: CASSIDLEGVEAFF. The DNA for the CDR3 is TGTGCCAGTAGTATAGACCTCGAGGGGGTCGAAGCTTTCTTT.

The chain has TRBV28 and TRBJ1-4, with TRBD1 as a possible D gene (5 bases). CDR3 length: 15 residues. V was trimmed by 6 bases and J by 8 bases, leaving 19 bases between them. CDR1 MDHEN and CDR2 SYDVKM come from the germline V gene. CDR3 protein: CASSPLGRAGEKLFF. In DNA, the CDR3 is TGTGCCAGCAGCCCGCTGGGCAGGGCAGGGGAAAAACTGTTTTTT.

V gene TRBV5-1 combines with J gene TRBJ2-3, with D possibly being TRBD2 (5 bases). CDR3 length: 14 amino acids. V lost 0 bases and J lost 4, with 9 bases in between. Looked up from germline, CDR1 is SGHRS and CDR2 is YFSETQ. Here the CDR3 reads CASSLALASDTQYF. As DNA, the CDR3 is TGCGCCAGCAGCTTGGCCTTAGCGTCAGATACGCAGTATTTT.

The chain couples TRBV27 to TRBJ1-2, with D possibly being TRBD1 (5 bases). The CDR3 covers 16 residues. Germline values: CDR1 MNHEY, CDR2 SMNVEV (reference sequence). V was shortened by 5 bases and J by 0 bases, with 16 bases between the two germline ends. The DNA for the CDR3 is TGTGCCAGCAGTCCAAGATCGGGGGGGGCTAACTATGGCTACACCTTC. Residues: CASSPRSGGANYGYTF.

CDR3 nucleotide sequence: TGTGCCAGCAGCCAAGATATACAGGTGACAGATACGCAGTATTTT. It is translated as CASSQDIQVTDTQYF. The genes are TRBV3-1 (or the pseudogene TRBV3-2) and TRBJ2-3; tentatively, D is TRBD1 (5 bases). The germline V gene has CDR1 LGHDT and CDR2 YNNKEL (reference sequence). This CDR3 contains 15 residues. Trimming took off 0 bases at V and 3 bases at J, with 10 bases between the two ends.

The chain recombines TRBV5-1 with TRBJ1-2; 7 positions agree with TRBD1. The ends lost 4 bases at V and 4 bases at J; junction bases unmatched: 10. Germline V lookup: CDR1 SGHRS, CDR2 YFSETQ. The CDR3 runs to 15 residues. CDR3 coding DNA: TGCGCCAGCAGCCCAAATCCGGGACAGACCTATGGCTACACCTTC. Its translation is CASSPNPGQTYGYTF.

This chain links TRBV18 with TRBJ2-2; D may be TRBD1 (5 bases). From germline, CDR1 is KGHSH and CDR2 LQKENI. V was pared by 5 bases and J by 1 base, with 14 bases between. This CDR3 has 16 residues. The CDR3 nucleotides are TGTGCCAGCTCAATACGACAGACTTTGAACACCGGGGAGCTGTTTTTT. Translating it yields CASSIRQTLNTGELFF.